The text below deals with one T cell receptor beta chain. The treatment denotes: randomized to nivolumab then ipilimumab (arm A) or the reverse (arm B). No patient had prior DNA-damaging chemotherapy. From thawed PBMCs, live CD3+CD8+ cells negative for CD19 and CD56 were sorted. This CDR3 is 14 amino acids long. Trimming stripped 0 bases from V and 4 bases from J, with 9 bases between. Germline V gene sequence: CDR1 MGHRA, CDR2 YSYEKL. The sample comes from a study of sequential checkpoint blockade in melanoma. Libraries were prepared by immunoSEQ multiplex PCR; TCRdb keeps only in-frame clonotypes and omits some of them. The sample includes 40,000 or so clones, 80% to 90% of them seen just once.

The V and J genes are TRBV4-1 and TRBJ1-2, with D unresolved. The TCR was taken from a human donor with melanoma. The source material was CD8+ T cells sorted from blood (inferred from file names), sampled from a patient given nivolumab and ipilimumab in sequence. The CDR3 region has the DNA TGCGCCAGCAGCCAAGAGCCCGGGAGCTATGGCTACACCTTC. The encoded protein is CASSQEPGSYGYTF.